Here is one TCR beta chain with its context. This entry comes from a study of shared clonotypes between healthy human individuals. Overall study: Each donor had three CD4 naive, three CD4 memory, two CD8 naive and one CD8 memory plate.

Every donor, a Caucasian adult, lived in Nashville, Tennessee. This CDR3 has 14 amino acids. Germline-derived CDR1 and CDR2 are MDHEN and SYDVKM. Each replicate PCR on the sorted subsets used 150 to 200 ng DNA (approximately 33,000 T cell genomes). Repertoires were generated with immunoSEQ multiplex PCR, while TCRdb's copy carries only in-frame clones and drops some. The data show about 690,000 clones, around 91% seen once. The clonotype comes from a man between 18 and 35 years old in good health. Some clones in this sample may be carry-over from other donors' samples. Sequenced input: memory CD8+ T cells from PBMCs. Subset of the sample: CD45RO+ cells pooled with CCR7-negative TemRA cells. This chain uses TRBV28 with TRBJ2-5, with TRBD1 matching over 8 bases. The J call may be in error: the DNA end matches TRBJ2-7 better. CDR3 protein: CASSRTGSPYEQYF. CDR3 DNA: TGTGCCAGCAGTCGGACAGGGTCCCCCTACGAGCAGTACTTC.